The 22 T cell receptor beta chains in this list originate from one sample, sequenced in a study of shared clonotypes between healthy human individuals. Libraries were prepared by immunoSEQ multiplex PCR; TCRdb keeps only in-frame clonotypes and omits some of them. The table has 2 million to 2.5 million clones, roughly 93% seen once. Sequenced sample: naive CD4+ T cells from PBMCs. Subset given: CD45RA+ positively selected. These receptors were collected from a man between 18 and 29 years old in good health. Some clones in this sample may be carry-over from other donors' samples.

In DNA, the CDR3 is TGCAGCGTTAGCCAGGTGACAGGCCGGTACGAGCAGTACTTC. Translation gives CSVSQVTGRYEQYF. The chain employs TRBV29-1 and TRBJ2-7, with D possibly TRBD1 on 6 matching bases. The CDR3 loop spans 14 amino acids. V was pared by 5 bases and J by 4 bases, with 18 bases between. Looked up from germline, CDR1 is SQVTM and CDR2 is ANQGSEA.

V and J are TRBV5-6 and TRBJ1-4, with TRBD1 as a possible D gene (6 bases). Trimming removed 1 base at V and 5 bases at J, with 9 bases between. CDR3 size: 14 residues. Germline V gives CDR1 SGHDT, CDR2 YYEEEE. The CDR3 region has the DNA TGTGCCAGCAGCTTGCGGGGGCACAATGAAAAACTGTTTTTT. Residues: CASSLRGHNEKLFF.

The rearrangement uses TRBV6-6 and TRBJ2-3; TRBD2 agrees at 13 bases. Per the germline V gene, CDR1 is MNHNY and CDR2 is SVGAGI (reference sequence). Trimming at V came to 6 bases and at J to 6 bases, leaving 6 bases not matched to a gene. CDR3 length: 15 residues. The CDR3 DNA reads TGTGCCAGCAGCAGACTAGCGGGAGGCCTCGATACGCAGTATTTT. Protein: CASSRLAGGLDTQYF.

Notes on this clone: The same CDR3 arises from other DNA sequences in this sample as well. The chain links TRBV7-9 to TRBJ1-1; no definite D call. The CDR3 is 13 residues long. V was pared by 3 bases and J by 1 base, with 6 bases between. CDR1 and CDR2 from the germline V gene are SEHNR and FQNEAQ (reference sequence). The CDR3 region has the DNA TGTGCCAGCAGCTTCGGCGGGAACACTGAAGCTTTCTTT. It encodes CASSFGGNTEAFF.

Here the CDR3 reads CASSLGLAASEQYF. The DNA of the CDR3 is TGCGCCAGCAGCTTGGGACTAGCGGCCTCCGAGCAGTACTTC. This chain joins TRBV5-1 and TRBJ2-7, with TRBD2 identical over 9 bases. Germline V lookup: CDR1 SGHRS, CDR2 YFSETQ. Trimming took 0 bases from V and 6 from J; bases not matched to a gene: 4. The CDR3 sequence is 14 residues long. The complete variable domain, with remaining parts taken from reference TRBV5-1 and TRBJ2-7, reads KAGVTQTPRYLIKTRGQQVTLSCSPISGHRSVSWYQQTPGQGLQFLFEYFSETQRNKGNFPGRFSGRQFSNSRSEMNVSTLELGDSALYLCASSLGLAASEQYFGPGTRLTVT.

The chain has TRBV27 and TRBJ2-1, with 7 bases lining up with TRBD1. Germline V gives CDR1 MNHEY, CDR2 SMNVEV (reference sequence). Trimming cost V 6 bases and J 4 bases; bases outside gene matches: 9. The CDR3 sequence is 15 residues long. CDR3 loop: CASREDRARYNEQFF. CDR3 nucleotides: TGTGCCAGCAGAGAAGACAGGGCTAGGTACAATGAGCAGTTCTTC.

V and J are TRBV28 and TRBJ1-4; TRBD1 might be the D (5 bases). Germline CDR1 and CDR2: MDHEN and SYDVKM. This CDR3 spans 12 amino acids. V gave up 8 bases and J gave up 13 bases, with 17 bases separating them. The CDR3 coding sequence is TGTGCCAGCGCAAGGGACCTCTCTCCACTGTTTTTT. Its translation: CASARDLSPLFF.

The genes are TRBV28 and TRBJ2-7; TRBD2 aligns across 8 bases. Germline values: CDR1 MDHEN, CDR2 SYDVKM. The CDR3 covers 16 residues. V was clipped by 6 bases and J by 0 bases; unmatched bases: 10. The CDR3 nucleotides read TGTGCCAGCAGCCCTAGCGGACTAGCTCCCTCCTACGAGCAGTACTTC. Its translation: CASSPSGLAPSYEQYF.

The rearrangement joins TRBV5-1 to TRBJ2-7; weak D call: TRBD1 (5 bases). This CDR3 is built from 13 residues. Germline V gene data show CDR1 as SGHRS and CDR2 as YFSETQ. With 0 bases removed from V and 3 bases from J, the gap between germline ends came to 7 bases. DNA for the CDR3: TGCGCCAGCAGCTTGGCAGGGATCTACGAGCAGTACTTC. It codes for CASSLAGIYEQYF.

The sample holds one count of this clone. This chain joins TRBV29-1 and TRBJ2-1; either TRBD1 or TRBD2 may fit D (6 bases each). The CDR3 runs 17 residues. Germline CDR1 reads SQVTM; CDR2 reads ANQGSEA. Trimming left V 6 bases short and J 8 bases short, with 29 bases between. This CDR3 is CSVPILGGKLNWDEQFF. CDR3 bases: TGCAGCGTCCCGATTTTGGGGGGCAAACTGAATTGGGATGAGCAGTTCTTC.

The rearrangement uses TRBV10-3 and TRBJ2-6; the D is unclear. With 4 bases removed from V and 0 bases from J, the gap between germline ends came to 16 bases. Germline V lookup: CDR1 ENHRY, CDR2 SYGVKD. This CDR3 comprises 18 residues. CDR3 residues: CAISGGAVSSSGANVLTF. The CDR3 DNA reads as TGTGCCATCAGTGGAGGCGCCGTCTCGAGCTCTGGGGCCAACGTCCTGACTTTC.

CDR3 sequence reads: CASSSFTGFSYEQYF. CDR3 DNA sequence: TGCGCCAGCAGCTCGTTTACAGGTTTTTCCTACGAGCAGTACTTC. This chain joins TRBV4-1 and TRBJ2-7, with D maybe TRBD1 (5 bases). Germline values: CDR1 MGHRA, CDR2 YSYEKL. This CDR3 is built from 15 residues. V was clipped by 5 bases and J by 1 base, with 15 bases between them.

Comments on this clone: In the same sample, other DNA sequences code for this CDR3. The J gene is TRBJ1-3, the V gene TRBV30; D remains unclear. The CDR3 is 13 amino acids. Germline V lookup: CDR1 GTSNPN, CDR2 SVGIG (reference sequence). V was pared by 0 bases and J by 7 bases, with 10 bases between. DNA for the CDR3: TGTGCCTGGAGTGTCTCAGTGGGGAACACCATATATTTT. Protein: CAWSVSVGNTIYF.

The chain's CDR3 is CASSQESRIVNGDSNTNYGYTF. In nucleotides, the CDR3 is TGCGCCAGCAGCCAAGAAAGTAGGATAGTTAATGGGGACAGTAACACTAACTATGGCTACACCTTC. The chain links TRBV4-1 to TRBJ1-2; the match to TRBD1 covers 7 bases. This CDR3 contains 22 residues. Germline CDR1 and CDR2: MGHRA and YSYEKL. J lost 0 bases, V lost 0 bases, and 22 bases had no gene match.

This rearrangement joins TRBV4-2 to TRBJ2-1; 7 positions match TRBD2. V lost 0 bases to trimming and J lost 3 bases; unmatched junction nucleotides: 5. Germline V CDR1 and CDR2: LGHNA, YNFKEQ. The CDR3 is 16 residues long. CDR3 in DNA: TGTGCCAGCAGCCAAGAGGTTGCTAGCGGCTACAATGAGCAGTTCTTC. It encodes CASSQEVASGYNEQFF.

The chain carries TRBV28 and TRBJ2-3; 13 bases align to TRBD2. CDR3 size: 16 residues. After removal of 3 bases from V and 4 bases from J, the junction contained 4 bases not matched to a gene. Germline V CDR1 and CDR2: MDHEN, SYDVKM. The CDR3 reads CASSLPGLAGADTQYF. CDR3 DNA sequence: TGTGCCAGCAGTTTGCCAGGACTAGCGGGAGCAGATACGCAGTATTTT. Based on the CDR3 plus reference TRBV28 and TRBJ2-3, the full variable domain is DVKVTQSSRYLVKRTGEKVFLECVQDMDHENMFWYRQDPGLGLRLIYFSYDVKMKEKGDIPEGYSVSREKKERFSLILESASTNQTSMYLCASSLPGLAGADTQYFGPGTRLTVL.

The gene calls are TRBV28 and TRBJ1-2; D is perhaps TRBD1 (6 bases). This CDR3 region has 16 residues. Per germline, CDR1 MDHEN and CDR2 SYDVKM. Trimming removed 6 bases from V and 1 base from J, with 18 bases in between. CDR3 protein: CASSADSRYLNYGYTF. In nucleotides, the CDR3 is TGTGCCAGCAGCGCGGACAGTCGATACCTTAACTATGGCTACACCTTC.

The chain couples TRBV5-6 to TRBJ2-7; D is unclear. CDR1 and CDR2 from the germline V gene are SGHDT and YYEEEE. Trimming took off 3 bases at V and 3 bases at J, with 13 bases between the two ends. The CDR3 loop spans 14 amino acids. The CDR3 sequence: CASSSALGLYEQYF. The CDR3 nucleotides are TGTGCCAGCAGCTCCGCCCTCGGCCTCTACGAGCAGTACTTC.

A remark on this clone: At the DNA level, this CDR3 is encoded by other sequences in the same sample as well. The chain recombines TRBV18 with TRBJ1-5; D is possibly TRBD1 (5 bases). V was clipped by 3 bases and J by 1 base, with 13 bases between them. The germline V gene encodes CDR1 KGHSH and CDR2 LQKENI. There are 16 residues in the CDR3. For the CDR3, the DNA is TGTGCCAGCTCACCCACAGGAGGTTGGAGCAATCAGCCCCAGCATTTT. The encoded protein is CASSPTGGWSNQPQHF.

The chain is built from TRBV18 and TRBJ2-7, with D possibly being TRBD1 (5 bases). CDR3 length: 15 amino acids. Trimming left V 3 bases short and J 0 bases short, with 12 bases between. Germline CDR1 is KGHSH and CDR2 is LQKENI. This chain's CDR3 is CASSPIGASSYEQYF. CDR3 coding DNA: TGTGCCAGCTCACCTATTGGGGCGAGCTCCTACGAGCAGTACTTC. Full variable domain (remainder filled in from reference TRBV18 and TRBJ2-7): NAGVMQNPRHLVRRRGQEARLRCSPMKGHSHVYWYRQLPEEGLKFMVYLQKENIIDESGMPKERFSAEFPKEGPSILRIQQVVRGDSAAYFCASSPIGASSYEQYFGPGTRLTVT.

The chain recombines TRBV5-4 with TRBJ2-7, with TRBD2 as a possible D gene (7 bases). Germline values: CDR1 SGHNT, CDR2 YYREEE (reference sequence). The CDR3 contains 15 residues. Trimming shortened V by 4 bases and J by 0 bases, and 14 bases separated the two germline ends. CDR3 in amino acids: CASSRRGLSSYEQYF. The CDR3 coding sequence is TGTGCCAGCAGCCGGCGGGGGCTTAGCTCCTACGAGCAGTACTTC.

The chain recombines TRBV7-9 with TRBJ2-7; 7 bases fit TRBD1. Germline trimming cut 5 bases from V and 2 bases from J; bases unmatched to any gene: 6. CDR1 SEHNR and CDR2 FQNEAQ come from the germline V gene (reference sequence). The CDR3 sequence is 14 residues long. CDR3 DNA sequence: TGTGCCAGCAGCCCAGGACAGGTCACCTACGAGCAGTACTTC. This codes for CASSPGQVTYEQYF.